This T cell receptor (beta chain) is from a study of cytomegalovirus exposure and HLA in healthy donors. Study-level points and caveats: The authors confirmed in vitro that three CMV-associated chains were specific for CMV antigens. Researchers catalogued 150 or so TCR beta chains as cytomegalovirus-associated.

Assay used: immunoSEQ multiplex PCR; TCRdb lists only in-frame clones, some missing. The sample shows about 97,000 clones, approximately 94% of them seen only once. Notes on this clone: No antigen is known for it.

The source material was PBMCs. This TCR was sampled from a woman between 18 and 30 years old in good health and CMV-seronegative.

The CDR3 DNA reads TGTGCCAGCAGTCTTTTGGGGACAGCTCTCAACTATGGCTACACCTTC. This translates into CASSLLGTALNYGYTF. The chain is built from TRBV28 and TRBJ1-2, with 7 nucleotides matching TRBD1. The CDR3 is 16 amino acids. After removal of 5 bases from V and 2 bases from J, the junction contained 11 bases not matched to a gene. Germline V gene data show CDR1 as MDHEN and CDR2 as SYDVKM.